Listed here are 18 T cell receptor beta chains from one sample, sequenced in a study of T cells in Graves' hyperthyroidism and ophthalmopathy. Using RNA transcripts as the source, TCR beta CDR3 regions were amplified. Initially, a first-round RT-PCR of the TCR CDR3 employed the HTBI primer set. Each CDR3 protein is one row after TCRdb ran MiXCR on the multiplex PCR reads. The profile shows 690,000 or so distinct CDR3 sequences, about 19% of them singletons. Specimen: blood. The origin of the receptors is a woman between 45 and 65 years old with Graves' hyperthyroidism that later progressed to Graves' ophthalmopathy.

A note on this clonotype: The limits of the CDR3 on the DNA are not certain, so only TCRdb's listed CDR3 is given. The chain has TRBV7-2 and TRBJ1-6; TRBD1 is the table's D call, not checked against the DNA. The CDR3 region is 24 residues in length, termini included. Germline V gives CDR1 SGHTA, CDR2 FQGNSA. The CDR3 sequence is CASSFYICSAPPGTGLTYNSPLHF.

This clonotype was counted only a few times. The V and J genes are TRBV6-1 and TRBJ1-6; tentatively, D is TRBD1 (5 bases). The CDR3 spans 16 residues. Germline CDR1 reads MNHNS; CDR2 reads SASEGT. V dropped 7 bases and J dropped 6 bases, with 19 bases sitting between them. This chain's CDR3 is CASIRSPRDPNSPLHF. The CDR3 DNA is TGTGCCAGCATTCGTTCCCCCAGGGATCCTAATTCACCCCTCCACTTT.

V is TRBV6-1 and J is TRBJ1-2, with 9 bases that match TRBD1. Germline V gene data show CDR1 as MNHNS and CDR2 as SASEGT. CDR3 size: 15 residues. With 3 bases clipped from V and 7 bases from J, the junction kept 9 bases outside the gene matches. The CDR3: CASSDQGQGLFGYTF. Written as DNA, the CDR3 is TGTGCCAGCAGTGATCAGGGACAGGGTCTGTTTGGCTACACCTTC.

This clonotype was counted many times. Germline is not matched at one junction end, which may reflect a read error. The genes are TRBV11-3 and TRBJ2-3, with D possibly TRBD2 on 5 matching bases. The germline CDR1 and CDR2 sequences are SGHNT and YENEEA. CDR3 length: 13 amino acids. CDR3 DNA sequence: TGTGCCAGCAGAGCCTCTAGCACCGATACGCAGTATTTT. Its translation: CASRASSTDTQYF.

The table lists this clonotype with a few counts. V gene TRBV19 combines with J gene TRBJ2-1, with 8 bases aligning to TRBD1. This CDR3 is 16 amino acids long. V shed 6 bases and J 4 bases; nucleotides not matched to a gene: 11. Germline V gene data show CDR1 as LNHDA and CDR2 as SQIVND (reference sequence). As DNA, the CDR3 is TGTGCCAGTAGCCAAGGGACAGGTTCGAGGTACAATGAGCAGTTCTTC. This gives the protein CASSQGTGSRYNEQFF.

This clonotype was recorded a few times. The chain couples TRBV6-1 to TRBJ1-2; perhaps TRBD1 as D (5 bases). Germline values: CDR1 MNHNS, CDR2 SASEGT. The CDR3 totals 14 residues. Trimming shortened V by 5 bases and J by 4 bases, and 14 bases separated the two germline ends. As DNA, the CDR3 is TGTGCCAGCAGTATCGGGGGGTTCAGCTATGGCTACACCTTC. This translates into CASSIGGFSYGYTF.

The chain carries TRBV6-1 and TRBJ2-2; D not resolved. Looked up from germline, CDR1 is MNHNS and CDR2 is SASEGT. V lost 3 bases and J lost 5, with 10 bases in between. The CDR3 consists of 14 residues. CDR3 DNA: TGTGCCAGCAGTGACCTCGTGGGGACCGGGGAGCTGTTTTTT. As protein: CASSDLVGTGELFF.

This clonotype was seen ten or more times. The chain recombines TRBV4-1 with TRBJ2-7; 11 nucleotides agree with TRBD1. V lost 1 base, J lost 3 bases, and 5 bases stayed unmatched. Germline CDR1 MGHRA, CDR2 YSYEKL. The CDR3 extends over 16 amino acids. The CDR3 loop reads CASSQVWTGGGYEQYF. CDR3 nucleotides: TGCGCCAGCAGCCAAGTTTGGACAGGGGGCGGCTACGAGCAGTACTTC.

V and J are TRBV11-2 and TRBJ1-2; D gene unclear. Trimming removed 1 base from V and 4 bases from J, with 10 bases in between. The length of the CDR3 is 14 residues. Germline CDR1 is SGHAT and CDR2 is FQNNGV. The CDR3 spells CASSLGEGVYGYTF. CDR3 DNA sequence: TGTGCCAGCAGCTTAGGTGAGGGAGTCTATGGCTACACCTTC.

This chain uses TRBV19 with TRBJ1-5; no firm D call. Deletions cut 4 bases from V and 5 bases from J, with 12 bases between. CDR3 length: 14 residues. Germline CDR1 LNHDA, CDR2 SQIVND (reference sequence). The CDR3 DNA reads as TGTGCCAGTAGTAGGGCTGGGGTTTATCAGCCCCAGCATTTT. The encoded protein is CASSRAGVYQPQHF.

This clonotype was seen a handful of times. Possible read error: a much larger clone is one base away. The rearrangement uses TRBV2 and TRBJ2-5; no firm D call. Germline loops: CDR1 SNHLY, CDR2 FYNNEI. Trimming took 4 bases from V and 1 from J, leaving 10 bases between them. This CDR3 contains 14 residues. The CDR3 DNA reads as TGTGCCAGCAGTGCCGGTGGCTCCCAAGAGACCCAGTACTTC. This gives the protein CASSAGGSQETQYF. Drawing the rest from reference TRBV2 and TRBJ2-5, the complete variable domain is EPEVTQTPSHQVTQMGQEVILRCVPISNHLYFYWYRQILGQKVEFLVSFYNNEISEKSEIFDDQFSVERPDGSNFTLKIRSTKLEDSAMYFCASSAGGSQETQYFGPGTRLLVL.

This clonotype showed up just a few times. CDR3 sequence: CASKRFLTGLNTEAFF. The CDR3 DNA reads TGTGCCAGCAAACGTTTCCTGACAGGGCTTAACACTGAAGCTTTCTTT. This chain uses TRBV6-2 or TRBV6-3 with TRBJ1-1; 7 bases align to TRBD1. CDR1 and CDR2 from the germline V gene are MNHEY and SVGEGT. CDR3 length: 16 residues. Unmatched junction bases numbered 13, after V lost 7 bases and J lost 2 bases.

J is TRBJ2-1 and V is TRBV4-1, with 9 bases fitting TRBD1. CDR3 size: 16 residues. Trimming cost V 0 bases and J 7 bases; bases outside gene matches: 7. Germline V gene lookup returns CDR1 MGHRA and CDR2 YSYEKL. This chain's CDR3 is CASSQDFTGGMNEQFF. The CDR3 DNA sequence: TGCGCCAGCAGCCAAGATTTCACAGGGGGCATGAATGAGCAGTTCTTC.

The J gene is TRBJ2-3, the V gene TRBV5-1; 8 bases align to TRBD1. J was trimmed by 3 bases and V by 1 base; bases with no gene match: 7. Germline CDR1 is SGHRS and CDR2 is YFSETQ. This CDR3 contains 16 residues. This CDR3 is CASSLFADRGTDTQYF. CDR3 sequence (DNA): TGCGCCAGCAGCTTGTTCGCCGACAGGGGAACAGATACGCAGTATTTT.

This chain joins TRBV6-2 or TRBV6-3 and TRBJ2-3, with D maybe TRBD2 (6 bases). Trimming left V 7 bases short and J 6 bases short, with 20 bases between. This CDR3 comprises 15 residues. Germline V gives CDR1 MNHEY, CDR2 SVGEGT. The CDR3 bases are TGTGCCAGCATTCACCTACAGGATGGAGGGGATACGCAGTATTTT. It is translated as CASIHLQDGGDTQYF.

There are many counts of this clonotype. V gene TRBV20-1 combines with J gene TRBJ1-1; possibly TRBD1 for D (5 bases). Germline assignment: CDR1 DFQATT and CDR2 SNEGSKA (reference sequence). This CDR3 region has 11 residues. V shed 5 bases and J shed 6 bases, with 10 bases lying between them. The CDR3 nucleotides read TGCAGTGCTCCCAAAGGGGCTGAAGCTTTCTTT. Protein sequence: CSAPKGAEAFF.

This rearrangement joins TRBV4-2 to TRBJ2-3, with 7 positions matching TRBD2. Germline CDR1 is LGHNA and CDR2 is YNFKEQ. The CDR3 loop spans 15 amino acids. V gave up 0 bases and J gave up 8 bases; unmatched junction bases: 8. DNA of the CDR3: TGTGCCAGCAGCCAAGATATGGGGGGGGGAGGTACGCAGTATTTT. Its protein product is CASSQDMGGGGTQYF.

V gene TRBV7-9 combines with J gene TRBJ2-3; 11 bases align to TRBD2. The CDR3 spans 17 residues. Germline assignment: CDR1 SEHNR and CDR2 FQNEAQ (reference sequence). V lost 4 bases and J lost 0; bases outside the gene matches: 6. CDR3 nucleotide sequence: TGTGCCAGCAGCTCCCTCGGGACTAGCGGCAGCACAGATACGCAGTATTTT. It specifies CASSSLGTSGSTDTQYF.